This T cell receptor beta chain originates from a study of shared clonotypes between healthy human individuals. Germline V gene sequence: CDR1 SQVTM, CDR2 ANQGSEA. This CDR3 region has 13 residues. After removal of 5 bases from V and 2 bases from J, the junction contained 5 bases not matched to a gene. Only in-frame clones appear in the TCRdb table, and some are missing; sequencing was by immunoSEQ multiplex PCR. The sample has 450,000 to 500,000 clones, around 85% seen once. About this clone itself: Since a far larger clone is one base different, this is likely a read error.

The source of this sequence is a woman between 40 and 55 years old in good health. Some clones in this sample may be carry-over from other donors' samples. The specimen was PBMCs. The chain carries TRBV29-1 and TRBJ2-7, with 8 nucleotides matching TRBD1. The CDR3 loop reads CSVMTGVTYEQYF. The CDR3 region has the DNA TGCAGCGTTATGACAGGGGTGACCTACGAGCAGTACTTC.